This TCR beta chain was captured in a study of blood T cell repertoires in COVID-19. The wider study: The origin of the acute and convalescent COVID-19 samples was the United States, Italy and Spain.

Authors' data handling: By means of reference gene primer amplification, nucleated cell counts were estimated. Sequenced by immunoSEQ multiplex PCR; TCRdb stores in-frame clones only, minus some. The V and J calls and the clone size are those of that table, but D and trimming were determined from the DNA. Here the sample spans approximately 430,000 clones, 86% being singletons. The sample comprised peripheral blood. The receptor was isolated from a woman under 40 with active or convalescent COVID-19.

In DNA form, the CDR3 reads TGTGCCAGCAGATTAGACAGCATGAACACTGAAGCTTTCTTT. Its translation is CASRLDSMNTEAFF. This chain joins TRBV28 and TRBJ1-1; tentative D call: TRBD1 (5 bases). CDR3 length equals 14 residues. Germline lookup yields CDR1 MDHEN and CDR2 SYDVKM. Trimming left V 6 bases short and J 0 bases short, with 11 bases between.